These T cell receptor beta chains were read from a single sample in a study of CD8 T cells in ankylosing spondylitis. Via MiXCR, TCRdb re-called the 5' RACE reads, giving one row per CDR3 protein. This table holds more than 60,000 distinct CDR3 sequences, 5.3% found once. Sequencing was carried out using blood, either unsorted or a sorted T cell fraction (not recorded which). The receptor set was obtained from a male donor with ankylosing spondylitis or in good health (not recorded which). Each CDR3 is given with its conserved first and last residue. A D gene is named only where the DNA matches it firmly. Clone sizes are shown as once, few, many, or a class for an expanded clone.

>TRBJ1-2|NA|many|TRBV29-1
TGCAGCGTTGAATGGGGAAGCAACTATGGCTACACCTTC
CSVEWGSNYGYTF
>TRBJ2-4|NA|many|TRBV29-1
TGCAGCGTTGAACTGGTAACCAAAAACATTCAGTACTTC
CSVELVTKNIQYF
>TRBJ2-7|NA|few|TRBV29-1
TGCAGCGCCAAAACGACAGGACCCTACGAGCAGTACTTC
CSAKTTGPYEQYF
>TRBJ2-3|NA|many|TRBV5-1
TGCGCCAGCAGCAGAGGGGGGACGGATACGCAGTATTTT
CASSRGGTDTQYF
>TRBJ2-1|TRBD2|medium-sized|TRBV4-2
TGTGCCAGCAGCCAAGATAGGGCTAGCGGGGGGGCCGTGCAGTTCTTC
CASSQDRASGGAVQFF
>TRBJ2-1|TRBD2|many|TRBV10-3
TGTGCCATCAGTGAGCGGGGGGGTGCCAGCGGGGGAATCTACAATGAGCAGTTCTTC
CAISERGGASGGIYNEQFF
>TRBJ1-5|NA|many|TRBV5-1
TGCGCCAGCAGCTCTCGATCACAGGGAAAAGGCCCCCAGCATTTT
CASSSRSQGKGPQHF
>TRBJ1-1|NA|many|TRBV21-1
TGTGCCAGCAGCAAAGTACGCAGGCTGAACACTGAAGCTTTCTTT
CASSKVRRLNTEAFF
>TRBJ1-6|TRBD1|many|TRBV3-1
TGTGCCAGCAGCCTTGGGACAGGGGGGTCTCCTATGAATTCACCCCTCCACTTT
CASSLGTGGSPMNSPLHF
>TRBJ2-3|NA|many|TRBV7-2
TGTGCCAGCAGCTTACGGCGGGGAAGCACAGATACGCAGTATTTT
CASSLRRGSTDTQYF
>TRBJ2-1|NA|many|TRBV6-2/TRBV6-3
TGTGCCAGCAGTTACCGCGACAGAAATGAGCAGTTCTTC
CASSYRDRNEQFF
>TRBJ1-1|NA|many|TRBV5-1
TGCGCCAGCAGCCGGGACTGGGATAATACTGAAGCTTTCTTT
CASSRDWDNTEAFF
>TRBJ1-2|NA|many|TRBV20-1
TGCAGTGCTAGACGATCCGGGGAGGCAGGGGCTGGGCGCTATGGCTACACCTTC
CSARRSGEAGAGRYGYTF
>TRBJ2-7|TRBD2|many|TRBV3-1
TGTGCCAGCAGCCAACTTCCGGGGGGACTACAGTACGAGCAGTACTTC
CASSQLPGGLQYEQYF
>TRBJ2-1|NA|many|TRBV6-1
TGTGCCACCCAAGGGGGGCGGTACAATGAGCAGTTCTTC
CATQGGRYNEQFF
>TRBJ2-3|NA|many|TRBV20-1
TGCAGTGCTAGAGTTGTTATGGATACGCAGTATTTT
CSARVVMDTQYF